These 7 T cell receptor beta chains share one sample of origin, sequenced in a study of cytomegalovirus exposure and HLA in healthy donors. The PCR made use of 60 Vbeta and 13 Jbeta primers. Using immunoSEQ multiplex PCR, the repertoire was profiled, and TCRdb retains in-frame clones only, with some absent. The data show around 140,000 clones, around 80% seen once. Sequencing was done on a sample of PBMCs. The receptors here all came from a man between 35 and 55 years old in good health and CMV-seronegative.

The V gene is TRBV19, the J gene TRBJ2-5; TRBD2 aligns across 10 bases. J lost 5 bases, V lost 3 bases, and 9 bases had no gene match. The CDR3 sequence is 16 residues long. Germline V gene lookup returns CDR1 LNHDA and CDR2 SQIVND (reference sequence). CDR3 sequence (DNA): TGTGCCAGTAGTATTTCCTCCTCTAGCGGGGGTGAGACCCAGTACTTC. Its translation: CASSISSSSGGETQYF. Variable domain in full (rest from reference TRBV19 and TRBJ2-5): DGGITQSPKYLFRKEGQNVTLSCEQNLNHDAMYWYRQDPGQGLRLIYYSQIVNDFQKGDIAEGYSVSREKKESFPLTVTSAQKNPTAFYLCASSISSSSGGETQYFGPGTRLLVL.

The V gene is TRBV28, the J gene TRBJ1-3, with 9 nucleotides matching TRBD1. The germline V gene encodes CDR1 MDHEN and CDR2 SYDVKM. This CDR3 is built from 15 residues. The V gene end was trimmed by 2 bases and the J gene end by 3 bases; junction bases not matched to a gene: 2. The CDR3 spells CASSLGQGFGNTIYF. CDR3 DNA: TGTGCCAGCAGTTTAGGACAGGGGTTTGGAAACACCATATATTTT.

With respect to this clone: The sample carries other DNA sequences with the same CDR3. The chain has TRBV18 and TRBJ2-5, with D unresolved. The germline V gene has CDR1 KGHSH and CDR2 LQKENI. V was clipped by 1 base and J by 2 bases, with 8 bases between them. The CDR3 consists of 14 residues. CDR3 DNA: TGTGCCAGCTCACCACGGCTACTACAAGAGACCCAGTACTTC. Its translation is CASSPRLLQETQYF.

The gene calls are TRBV6-5 and TRBJ1-1; TRBD1 matches 7 bases. The CDR3 runs to 16 residues. CDR1 and CDR2 from the germline V gene are MNHEY and SVGAGI. Trimming at V came to 2 bases and at J to 1 base, leaving 7 bases not matched to a gene. CDR3 DNA: TGTGCCAGCAGTTACGGGGGGAGGACAGGGAACACTGAAGCTTTCTTT. Its protein is CASSYGGRTGNTEAFF.

V is TRBV5-1 and J is TRBJ1-5; the match to TRBD1 covers 9 bases. Losses at the gene ends were 1 base for V and 1 base for J; bases not matched to a gene: 6. Germline V gene lookup returns CDR1 SGHRS and CDR2 YFSETQ. The CDR3 totals 17 residues. The CDR3 region has the DNA TGCGCCAGCAGCTTGCTACAGGGGGCGGAAAGCAATCAGCCCCAGCATTTT. This translates into CASSLLQGAESNQPQHF.

V usage is TRBV18 and J usage is TRBJ1-5; 11 nucleotides line up with TRBD1. Germline CDR1 reads KGHSH; CDR2 reads LQKENI. There are 16 residues in the CDR3. The trim removed 2 bases at V and 5 bases at J, leaving 5 bases unmatched. CDR3 protein: CASSPGDRGLYQPQHF. The CDR3 coding sequence is TGTGCCAGCTCACCAGGGGACAGGGGGTTGTATCAGCCCCAGCATTTT.

This rearrangement joins TRBV7-2 to TRBJ1-2; no clear D gene. The CDR3 extends over 15 amino acids. Germline CDR1 reads SGHTA; CDR2 reads FQGNSA. V was trimmed by 0 bases and J by 5 bases, leaving 13 bases between them. The chain's CDR3 is CASSLARLSAYGYTF. The CDR3 coding sequence is TGTGCCAGCAGCTTAGCGCGGCTGTCAGCGTATGGCTACACCTTC.